Here is one T cell receptor beta chain with its context. Its matching antigen is unknown. These data originate in a study of beta chain features in type 1 diabetes. Study in general: Patients were similar to healthy donors in age and gender (as well as in cell yields).

Isolated RNA was reverse transcribed in full, so expressed TCRB transcripts were sequenced. TCRdb's copy holds only in-frame clones and misses some; the assay was immunoSEQ multiplex PCR. Among roughly 280,000 clones, 24% were seen once, and the ten largest hold about 0.012%. The V gene's germline CDR1 is SGDLS and CDR2 YYNGEE. This CDR3 has 13 amino acids. The ends lost 3 bases at V and 5 bases at J; junction bases unmatched: 3. Study-wide findings and caveats: Patients' naive, central memory and Treg TCRB repertoires seemed closer to one another than those of healthy donors. In all four CD4+ subsets, TCRB CDR3 length was significantly, moderately reduced in type 1 diabetes.

The sample consisted of naive CD4+ T cells from blood. This chain uses TRBV9 with TRBJ2-5; TRBD1 agrees at 8 bases. The source is a woman younger than 45 with type 1 diabetes. CDR3 in amino acids: CASSGQGRETQYF. The CDR3 nucleotides read TGTGCCAGCAGCGGACAGGGGAGGGAGACCCAGTACTTC.